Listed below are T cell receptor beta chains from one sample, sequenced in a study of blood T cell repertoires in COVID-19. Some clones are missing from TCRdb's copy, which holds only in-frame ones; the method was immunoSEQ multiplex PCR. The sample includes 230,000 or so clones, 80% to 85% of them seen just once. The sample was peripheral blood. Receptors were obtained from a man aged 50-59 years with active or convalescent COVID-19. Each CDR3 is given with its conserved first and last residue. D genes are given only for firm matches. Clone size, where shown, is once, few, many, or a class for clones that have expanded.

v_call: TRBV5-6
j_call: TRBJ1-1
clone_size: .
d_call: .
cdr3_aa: CASSPPGGNTEAFF
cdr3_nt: TGTGCCAGCAGCCCTCCGGGGGGGAACACTGAAGCTTTCTTT

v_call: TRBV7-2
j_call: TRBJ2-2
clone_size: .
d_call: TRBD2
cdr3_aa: CASSLFTSGDTGELFF
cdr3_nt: TGTGCCAGCAGCTTATTTACTAGCGGGGACACCGGGGAGCTGTTTTTT

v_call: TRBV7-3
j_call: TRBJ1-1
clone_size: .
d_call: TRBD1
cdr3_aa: CASSSIGQVVETEAFF
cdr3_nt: TGTGCCAGCAGCTCGATAGGACAGGTTGTGGAGACTGAAGCTTTCTTT

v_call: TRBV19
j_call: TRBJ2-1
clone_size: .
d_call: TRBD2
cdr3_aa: CASSTLLAVSYNEQFF
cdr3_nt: TGTGCCAGTAGTACTCTACTAGCGGTCTCCTACAATGAGCAGTTCTTC

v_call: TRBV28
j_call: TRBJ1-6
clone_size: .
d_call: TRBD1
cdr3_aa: CASSINRGNSPLHF
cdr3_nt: TGTGCCAGCAGTATAAACAGGGGTAATTCACCCCTCCACTTT

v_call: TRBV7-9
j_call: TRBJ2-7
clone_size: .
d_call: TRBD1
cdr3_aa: CASSRTGRNEQYF
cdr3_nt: TGTGCCAGCAGCCGGACAGGGCGGAACGAGCAGTACTTC

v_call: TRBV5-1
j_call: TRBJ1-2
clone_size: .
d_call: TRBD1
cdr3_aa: CASSLWTGGNYGYTF
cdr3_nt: TGCGCCAGCAGCTTATGGACAGGCGGCAACTATGGCTACACCTTC

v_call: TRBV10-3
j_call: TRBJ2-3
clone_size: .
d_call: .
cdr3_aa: CAISEWGRTSTDTQYF
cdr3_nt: TGTGCCATCAGTGAGTGGGGTCGGACTAGCACAGATACGCAGTATTTT

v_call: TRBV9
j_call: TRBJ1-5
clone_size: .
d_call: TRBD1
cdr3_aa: CASSVGDRGTYSNQPQHF
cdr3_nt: TGTGCCAGCAGCGTAGGGGACAGGGGCACCTATAGCAATCAGCCCCAGCATTTT

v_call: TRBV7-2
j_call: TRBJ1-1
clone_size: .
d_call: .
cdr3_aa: CASSLEGLGGTEAFF
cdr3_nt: TGTGCCAGCAGCTTAGAGGGTTTAGGAGGCACTGAAGCTTTCTTT

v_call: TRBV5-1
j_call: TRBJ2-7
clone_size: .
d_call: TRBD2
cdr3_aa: CASSQTSGGASHEQYF
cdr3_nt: TGCGCCAGCAGCCAAACTAGCGGGGGGGCGTCCCACGAGCAGTACTTC

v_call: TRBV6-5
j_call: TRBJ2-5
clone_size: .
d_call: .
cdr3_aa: CASTKSGGGSETQYF
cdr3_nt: TGTGCCAGCACTAAAAGTGGGGGCGGCTCGGAGACCCAGTACTTC

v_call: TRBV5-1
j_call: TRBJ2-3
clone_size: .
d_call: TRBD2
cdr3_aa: CASSLTSGGPDTQYF
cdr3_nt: TGCGCCAGCAGCTTGACTAGCGGGGGGCCAGATACGCAGTATTTT

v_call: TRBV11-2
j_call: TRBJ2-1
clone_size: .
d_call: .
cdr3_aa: CASSFSLTDAVNEQFF
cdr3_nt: TGTGCCAGCAGCTTTTCTCTGACAGACGCCGTGAATGAGCAGTTCTTC

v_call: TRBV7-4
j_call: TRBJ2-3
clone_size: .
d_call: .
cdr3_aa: CASSLEQSSTDTQYF
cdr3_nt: TGTGCCAGCAGCTTAGAACAGTCCAGCACAGATACGCAGTATTTT

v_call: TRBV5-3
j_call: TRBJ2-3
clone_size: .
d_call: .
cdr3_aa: CARSLDLRDTQYF
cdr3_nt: TGTGCCAGAAGCTTGGACTTAAGAGATACGCAGTATTTT

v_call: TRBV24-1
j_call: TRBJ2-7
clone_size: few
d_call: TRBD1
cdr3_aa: CATSDFHVSNGTGSYEQYF
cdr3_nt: TGTGCCACCAGTGATTTTCACGTCTCCAACGGGACAGGGAGCTACGAGCAGTACTTC

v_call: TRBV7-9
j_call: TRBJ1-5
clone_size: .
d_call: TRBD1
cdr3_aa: CASSLDGQGSPQHF
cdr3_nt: TGTGCCAGCAGCTTGGACGGACAGGGGTCGCCCCAGCATTTT

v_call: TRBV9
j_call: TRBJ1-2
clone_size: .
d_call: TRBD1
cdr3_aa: CASSATGTDAYGYTF
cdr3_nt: TGTGCCAGCAGCGCTACCGGGACAGATGCCTATGGCTACACCTTC

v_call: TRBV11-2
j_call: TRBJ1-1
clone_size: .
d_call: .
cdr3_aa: CASSIGGGAEAFF
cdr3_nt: TGTGCCAGCAGTATTGGGGGAGGGGCTGAAGCTTTCTTT

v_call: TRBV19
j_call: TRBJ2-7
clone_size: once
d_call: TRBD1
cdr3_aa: CASSIGQGESHEQYF
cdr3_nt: TGTGCCAGTAGTATAGGGCAGGGGGAATCCCACGAGCAGTACTTC

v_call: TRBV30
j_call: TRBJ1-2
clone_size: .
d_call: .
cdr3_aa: CAWRPGGGYGYTF
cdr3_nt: TGTGCCTGGAGACCGGGAGGGGGCTATGGCTACACCTTC

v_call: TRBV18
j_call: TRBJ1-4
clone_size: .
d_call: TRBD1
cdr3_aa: CASSRDRERSEKLFF
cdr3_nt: TGTGCCAGCTCAAGGGACAGGGAGCGGAGTGAAAAACTGTTTTTT

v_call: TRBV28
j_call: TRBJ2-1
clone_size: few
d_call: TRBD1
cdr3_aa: CASSPNRQGNEQFF
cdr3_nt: TGTGCCAGCAGCCCAAATCGACAGGGAAATGAGCAGTTCTTC

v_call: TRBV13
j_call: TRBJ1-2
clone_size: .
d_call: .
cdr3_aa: CASSLGDTTWGGYTF
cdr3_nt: TGTGCCAGCAGCTTAGGGGACACCACCTGGGGTGGCTACACCTTC

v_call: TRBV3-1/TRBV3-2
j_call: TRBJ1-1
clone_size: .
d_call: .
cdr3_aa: CASSQVAGTEAFF
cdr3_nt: TGTGCCAGCAGCCAAGTGGCGGGTACTGAAGCTTTCTTT

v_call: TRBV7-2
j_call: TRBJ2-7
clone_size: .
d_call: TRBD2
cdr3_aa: CASSEGTRVGEQYF
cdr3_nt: TGTGCCAGCAGCGAGGGGACTAGGGTCGGCGAGCAGTACTTC

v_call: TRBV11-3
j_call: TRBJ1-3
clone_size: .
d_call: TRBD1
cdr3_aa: CASSRGQSSGNTIYF
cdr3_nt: TGTGCCAGCAGCCGGGGACAGAGCTCTGGAAACACCATATATTTT

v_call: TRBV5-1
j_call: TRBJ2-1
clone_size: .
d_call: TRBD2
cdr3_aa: CASRVAGGNEQFF
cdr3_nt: TGCGCCAGCAGAGTAGCGGGGGGGAATGAGCAGTTCTTC

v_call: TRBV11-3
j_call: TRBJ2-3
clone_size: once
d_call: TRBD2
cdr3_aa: CASSLRSGGNTDTQYF
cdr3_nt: TGTGCCAGCAGCTTACGGAGCGGGGGAAACACAGATACGCAGTATTTT

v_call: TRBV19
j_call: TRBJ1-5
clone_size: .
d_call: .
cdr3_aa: CASSREDQPQHF
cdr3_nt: TGTGCCAGTAGTAGGGAGGATCAGCCCCAGCATTTT

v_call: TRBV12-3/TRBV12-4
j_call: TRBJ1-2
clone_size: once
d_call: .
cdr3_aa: CASSLVGEAGYTF
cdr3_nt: TGTGCCAGCAGTTTAGTAGGGGAAGCTGGCTACACCTTC

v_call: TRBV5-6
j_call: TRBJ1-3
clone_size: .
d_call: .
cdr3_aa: CASSPAGAGAGNTIYF
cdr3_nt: TGTGCCAGCAGCCCCGCGGGGGCAGGGGCTGGAAACACCATATATTTT

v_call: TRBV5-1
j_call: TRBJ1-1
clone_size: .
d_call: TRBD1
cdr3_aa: CASSLTGGVTEAFF
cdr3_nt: TGCGCCAGCAGCTTGACAGGGGGGGTCACTGAAGCTTTCTTT

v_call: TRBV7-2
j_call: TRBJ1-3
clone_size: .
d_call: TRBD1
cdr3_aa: CASSIAGGNTIYF
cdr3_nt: TGTGCCAGCAGCATCGCAGGGGGGAACACCATATATTTT

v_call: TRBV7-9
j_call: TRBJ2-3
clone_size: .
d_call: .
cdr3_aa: CASSPPGYGSTDTQYF
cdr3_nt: TGTGCCAGCAGCCCCCCGGGATACGGCTCCACAGATACGCAGTATTTT

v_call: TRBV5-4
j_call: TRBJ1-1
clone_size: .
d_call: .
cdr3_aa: CASSLEQGGTEAFF
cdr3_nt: TGTGCCAGCAGCTTGGAACAGGGTGGTACTGAAGCTTTCTTT

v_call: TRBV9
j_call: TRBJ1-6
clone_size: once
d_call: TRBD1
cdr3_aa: CASSASGTGENSPLHF
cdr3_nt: TGTGCCAGCAGCGCCTCCGGGACAGGGGAAAATTCACCCCTCCACTTT

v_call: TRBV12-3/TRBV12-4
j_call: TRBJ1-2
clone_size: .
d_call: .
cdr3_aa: CASSLARAGGYTF
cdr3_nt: TGTGCCAGCAGTTTAGCCAGGGCGGGGGGCTACACCTTC

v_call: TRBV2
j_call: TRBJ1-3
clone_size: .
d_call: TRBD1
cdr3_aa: CASRPSGTGGGNTIYF
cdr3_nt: TGTGCCAGCAGACCTTCCGGGACAGGGGGTGGAAACACCATATATTTT